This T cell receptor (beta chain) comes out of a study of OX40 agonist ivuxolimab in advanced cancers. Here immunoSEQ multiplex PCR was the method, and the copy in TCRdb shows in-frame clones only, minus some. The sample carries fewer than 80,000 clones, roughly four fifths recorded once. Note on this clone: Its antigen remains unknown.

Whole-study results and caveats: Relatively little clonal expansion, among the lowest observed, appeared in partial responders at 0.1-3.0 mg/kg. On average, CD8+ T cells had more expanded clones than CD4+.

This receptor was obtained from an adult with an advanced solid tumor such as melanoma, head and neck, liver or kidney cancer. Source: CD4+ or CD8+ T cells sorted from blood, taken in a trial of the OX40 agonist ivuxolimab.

This chain's CDR3 is CASSLSQLRQPQHF. Written as DNA, the CDR3 is TGTGCCAGCAGTTTATCACAGTTGCGGCAGCCCCAGCATTTT. This chain connects TRBV28 to TRBJ1-5; D not resolved. Germline V CDR1 and CDR2: MDHEN, SYDVKM. Deletions cut 1 base from V and 7 bases from J, with 11 bases between. The CDR3 runs to 14 residues.